The rows below give T cell receptor beta chains drawn from one sample of a study of spatial heterogeneity in lung cancer. TCRdb redid the calling of the 5' RACE reads with MiXCR, one entry per CDR3 protein. The repertoire consists of approximately 44,000 distinct CDR3 sequences, with roughly 15% occurring once and the leading ten covering 55% to 65%. This sample comprised PBMCs, obtained at surgery. Every receptor here comes from a male donor with early-stage non-small cell lung cancer. Both conserved end residues are part of each CDR3. D genes are given only for firm matches. Some rows have no size entry. The others give once, few or many, or a class for an expanded clone.

CDR3 DNA,CDR3 protein,D gene,clone size,J gene,V gene
TGCGCCAGCAGCCAAGCTTTTGGGGTACGGGAGCAGTACTTC,CASSQAFGVREQYF,.,few,TRBJ2-7,TRBV4-3
TGTGCCAGCAGCCGACACAGGACGGGAAACTATGGCTACACCTTC,CASSRHRTGNYGYTF,.,.,TRBJ1-2,TRBV5-6
TGCAGTGCTAGAGACAGGGGAAGAGAGACCCAGTACTTC,CSARDRGRETQYF,.,.,TRBJ2-5,TRBV20-1
TGTGCCAGCAGCTCAAGGGTGGACCGCACAGATACGCAGTATTTT,CASSSRVDRTDTQYF,.,few,TRBJ2-3,TRBV11-2
TGTGCCAGCAGCGTAGGAGGGGCAGGGGATGATGGCTACACCTTC,CASSVGGAGDDGYTF,.,.,TRBJ1-2,TRBV9
TGTGCCAGCAGCTTAGACCTCGGGGCCACCTACGAGCAGTACTTC,CASSLDLGATYEQYF,.,.,TRBJ2-7,TRBV7-8
TGTGCCAGCAGTGAGCGGGGGGAGACTGAAGCTTTCTTT,CASSERGETEAFF,.,few,TRBJ1-1,TRBV6-1
TGTGCCAGCGGTCAGGGGGCGAGGGTTGGGGAGACCCAGTACTTC,CASGQGARVGETQYF,TRBD1,.,TRBJ2-5,TRBV6-6
TGTGCCAGCAGTGGACGGACAGGGGGAAATGGCTACACCTTC,CASSGRTGGNGYTF,TRBD1,few,TRBJ1-2,TRBV2
TGCAGTGCTAGGGAAACTGGACAGCTTAATGAAAAACTGTTTTTT,CSARETGQLNEKLFF,.,.,TRBJ1-4,TRBV20-1
TGCGCCAGCAGTCTAACCCCGGGACAGGCGCCGGATACGCAGTATTTT,CASSLTPGQAPDTQYF,TRBD1,many,TRBJ2-3,TRBV4-3
TGTGCCAGCAGCTTAGTAGTGGGGACAGGGGGTTACAATGAGCAGTTCTTC,CASSLVVGTGGYNEQFF,TRBD1,once,TRBJ2-1,TRBV7-2
TGTGCCAGCAGTTACGGGGCTTTGCCTTACGAGCAGTACTTC,CASSYGALPYEQYF,.,.,TRBJ2-7,TRBV6-5
TGTGCCAGCAGTTATCCAAGACTAGCGGGAGTTCCATACAATGAGCAGTTCTTC,CASSYPRLAGVPYNEQFF,TRBD2,few,TRBJ2-1,TRBV6-6
TGTGCCAGCAGCGTAGCCCTCGCCTATGGCTACACCTTC,CASSVALAYGYTF,.,many,TRBJ1-2,TRBV9
TGCAGCGGGACTAGCGGGGTTGGGGAGACCCAGTACTTC,CSGTSGVGETQYF,TRBD2,few,TRBJ2-5,TRBV29-1
TGTGCCAGCAGCTACACGTTGAATGAGCAGTTCTTC,CASSYTLNEQFF,.,many,TRBJ2-1,TRBV3-1
TGTGCCAGCAGACTACAGGACGCTTTACCCTATAATTCACCCCTCCACTTT,CASRLQDALPYNSPLHF,.,few,TRBJ1-6,TRBV27
TGTGCCAGCAGCGCGAGCGGGGGGGAGAGAAGTGAGCAGTTCTTC,CASSASGGERSEQFF,TRBD2,.,TRBJ2-1,TRBV5-6
TGTGCCACCAGTGTGAACGGAGTGCAGTACTTC,CATSVNGVQYF,.,many,TRBJ2-7,TRBV24-1
TGCAGCGTTGAAGGGACAGGGGGCGAGACCCAGTACTTC,CSVEGTGGETQYF,TRBD1,few,TRBJ2-5,TRBV29-1
TGCGCCAGCAGCTTCCGCTCGACAGGGGCGGCTGGAAACACCATATATTTT,CASSFRSTGAAGNTIYF,TRBD1,few,TRBJ1-3,TRBV5-1
TGTGCCAGCAGTTCCAGCGGTGGGGGGGAGACCCAGTACTTC,CASSSSGGGETQYF,.,.,TRBJ2-5,TRBV12-3/TRBV12-4
TGTGCCATCGGCCCCGGGGCGGTCGAGCAGTACTTC,CAIGPGAVEQYF,.,.,TRBJ2-7,TRBV10-3
TGTGCCAGCAGCCTAAACAGGGACAATGAGCAGTTCTTC,CASSLNRDNEQFF,.,many,TRBJ2-1,TRBV2
TGTGCCAGCTCACTTCATAGCACAGGGGTCGAGCAGTACTTC,CASSLHSTGVEQYF,TRBD1,many,TRBJ2-7,TRBV18
TGCGCCAGCAGTGCCGGGACACTCTCCTACAATGAGCAGTTCTTC,CASSAGTLSYNEQFF,.,few,TRBJ2-1,TRBV5-1
TGCGCCAGCAGCGACTACAGCGAGCAGTTCTTC,CASSDYSEQFF,.,.,TRBJ2-1,TRBV5-1
TGCAGTGCCGACTTCGACAGCGAGGGTAACTATGGCTACACCTTC,CSADFDSEGNYGYTF,.,.,TRBJ1-2,TRBV20-1
TGTGCCACCAGCATAAGCGGGGGGGCAAACACCGGGGAGCTGTTTTTT,CATSISGGANTGELFF,TRBD2,few,TRBJ2-2,TRBV15
TGCGCCAGCTCTCAGGCCACTGAAGCTTTCTTT,CASSQATEAFF,.,many,TRBJ1-1,TRBV10-1
TGTGCCAGCAGTTCCGGGGGTCTGAGGACTGAAGCTTTCTTT,CASSSGGLRTEAFF,.,.,TRBJ1-1,TRBV28
TGCGCCAGCAGTGGGGGGGACTACAACCAGTACTTC,CASSGGDYNQYF,TRBD2,few,TRBJ2-4,TRBV10-2
TGTGCCAGCAGCCAGGTTGGTTTGGGTGATAGAACTGAAGCTTTCTTT,CASSQVGLGDRTEAFF,.,few,TRBJ1-1,TRBV7-2
TGTGCCAGCAGCCCGATGGGGGGGGCGGTTGAGCAGTTCTTC,CASSPMGGAVEQFF,.,.,TRBJ2-1,TRBV13
TGCAGCGTTACTCGGCAGGGAAACTACGAGCAGTACTTC,CSVTRQGNYEQYF,.,few,TRBJ2-7,TRBV29-1
TGCAGTGCTAGAGATGGCTACAGTCCTGAAGCTTTCTTT,CSARDGYSPEAFF,.,.,TRBJ1-1,TRBV20-1
TGTGCCAGCTCACCCCGGGCCATGAATTCCTACGAGCAGTACTTC,CASSPRAMNSYEQYF,.,many,TRBJ2-7,TRBV18
TGTGCCAGCAGTTTTCTCCCCCAGGGGGGCTACACCTTC,CASSFLPQGGYTF,.,many,TRBJ1-2,TRBV28
TGCAGTGCTCCCGGCGGGCCGAACACCGGGGAGCTGTTTTTT,CSAPGGPNTGELFF,.,.,TRBJ2-2,TRBV20-1